The 15 T cell receptor beta chains below all came from one sample that was sequenced in a study of cytomegalovirus exposure and HLA in healthy donors. PCR primers comprised 60 Vbeta and 13 Jbeta primers. Profiled with immunoSEQ multiplex PCR; TCRdb holds only in-frame clones, not every one. This table holds 130,000 to 150,000 clones, roughly 74% found once. The material sequenced was PBMCs. The source of these receptors is a woman between 18 and 30 years old in good health and CMV-seropositive.

This sequence joins TRBV6-1 and TRBJ2-1; possible D gene TRBD1, 6 bases. Germline V gene sequence: CDR1 MNHNS, CDR2 SASEGT. The CDR3 covers 14 residues. Trimming removed 6 bases at V and 6 bases at J, with 15 bases between. The CDR3 DNA is TGTGCCAGCAGAAATACCGGGACAACCAATGAGCAGTTCTTC. Translated: CASRNTGTTNEQFF.

This clone was picked up one time. The chain couples TRBV5-1 to TRBJ2-1; the match to TRBD2 covers 7 bases. Germline CDR1 reads SGHRS; CDR2 reads YFSETQ. After removal of 0 bases from V and 9 bases from J, the junction contained 6 bases not matched to a gene. The length of the CDR3 is 14 residues. CDR3 protein: CASSLALGGGEQFF. The CDR3 bases are TGCGCCAGCAGCTTGGCCTTAGGCGGGGGTGAGCAGTTCTTC.

The gene calls are TRBV30 and TRBJ2-1; TRBD1 is a possible D gene (6 bases). The CDR3 is 11 amino acids. Trimming stripped 7 bases from V and 3 bases from J, with 7 bases between. CDR1 and CDR2 from the germline V gene are GTSNPN and SVGIG (reference sequence). The CDR3 region has the DNA TGTGCCTCCAGGGGCTACAATGAGCAGTTCTTC. Protein sequence: CASRGYNEQFF. The full variable domain, completed using reference TRBV30 and TRBJ2-1, is SQTIHQWPATLVQPVGSPLSLECTVEGTSNPNLYWYRQAAGRGLQLLFYSVGIGQISSEVPQNLSASRPQDRQFILSSKKLLLSDSGFYLCASRGYNEQFFGPGTRLTVL.

In this sample, this clone turned up a few times. The V and J genes are TRBV6-1 and TRBJ1-4, with TRBD1 identical over 9 bases. V lost 1 base and J lost 8; bases outside the gene matches: 5. This CDR3 comprises 15 residues. CDR1 and CDR2 from the germline V gene are MNHNS and SASEGT. In DNA, the CDR3 is TGTGCCAGCAGTGAAGGGGACAGGGATTTGGAAAAACTGTTTTTT. It encodes CASSEGDRDLEKLFF.

This clone appeared once. The chain carries TRBV30 and TRBJ2-1; a possible D gene is TRBD2 (7 bases). From germline, CDR1 is GTSNPN and CDR2 SVGIG (reference sequence). V lost 2 bases, J lost 7 bases, and 15 bases lay in between. CDR3 size: 14 residues. Written as DNA, the CDR3 is TGTGCCTGGAGTAGGAGGGGGGGCCGGAATGAGCAGTTCTTC. Amino acid sequence: CAWSRRGGRNEQFF.

The J gene is TRBJ2-5, the V gene TRBV19; a possible D gene is TRBD1 (6 bases). V lost 6 bases and J lost 2, with 10 bases in between. The CDR3 totals 13 residues. Germline loops: CDR1 LNHDA, CDR2 SQIVND (reference sequence). The CDR3 loop reads CASSGTRQETQYF. DNA of the CDR3: TGTGCCAGTAGCGGGACAAGACAAGAGACCCAGTACTTC.

The DNA of the CDR3 is TGCGCCAGCAGCACGATACAGGGGGAGTATGGCTACACCTTC. It codes for CASSTIQGEYGYTF. The rearrangement joins TRBV5-1 to TRBJ1-2; 8 nucleotides line up with TRBD1. This CDR3 has 14 residues. CDR1 and CDR2 from the germline V gene are SGHRS and YFSETQ. With V trimmed by 4 bases and J by 5 bases, 7 bases remained unmatched.

This chain links TRBV30 with TRBJ1-2; TRBD1 matches at 7 bases. The germline V gene encodes CDR1 GTSNPN and CDR2 SVGIG (reference sequence). V gave up 5 bases and J gave up 4 bases; unmatched junction bases: 10. The CDR3 sequence is 14 residues long. The DNA of the CDR3 is TGTGCCTGGGACACAGGGGCTCCAGGCTATGGCTACACCTTC. Residues: CAWDTGAPGYGYTF.

By sample share, this clone is medium-sized. The chain joins TRBV11-2 to TRBJ2-3; no definite D call. The germline V and J ends were trimmed by 5 bases and 2 bases, with 17 bases remaining between them. There are 16 residues in the CDR3. Germline loops: CDR1 SGHAT, CDR2 FQNNGV. CDR3 protein: CASSPPASDPTDTQYF. In DNA form, the CDR3 reads TGTGCCAGCAGCCCGCCGGCCAGCGATCCCACAGATACGCAGTATTTT.

The chain carries TRBV6-5 and TRBJ1-6, with unresolved D. Germline V CDR1 and CDR2: MNHEY, SVGAGI. The CDR3 contains 14 residues. Trimming took 2 bases from V and 6 from J, leaving 8 bases between them. Here the CDR3 DNA reads TGTGCCAGCAGTTACGATTCGGTTAATTCACCCCTCCACTTT. It is translated as CASSYDSVNSPLHF.

The gene calls are TRBV6-9 and TRBJ1-5; D not resolved. The V gene lost 5 bases and the J gene lost 3 bases, with 8 bases spanning the gap. Germline CDR1 is MNHGY and CDR2 is SVAAGI. This CDR3 is 13 amino acids long. The CDR3 nucleotides are TGTGCCAGCAGTCCCACAACCAATCAGCCCCAGCATTTT. This translates into CASSPTTNQPQHF.

The chain has TRBV30 and TRBJ1-1, with TRBD1 matching 7 bases. CDR1 GTSNPN and CDR2 SVGIG come from the germline V gene (reference sequence). The CDR3 has 13 residues. With V trimmed by 0 bases and J by 8 bases, 6 bases remained unmatched. CDR3 nucleotide sequence: TGTGCCTGGAGTGTAGACAGGGAGTCCGAAGCTTTCTTT. Protein: CAWSVDRESEAFF.

J is TRBJ2-3 and V is TRBV2, with 9 bases fitting TRBD2. Losses at the gene ends were 5 bases for V and 0 bases for J; bases not matched to a gene: 12. This CDR3 region has 18 residues. Germline lookup yields CDR1 SNHLY and CDR2 FYNNEI. As DNA, the CDR3 is TGTGCCAGCAGTCCCTCCCTCGGGACTAGCCTTAGCACAGATACGCAGTATTTT. This codes for CASSPSLGTSLSTDTQYF.

The chain joins TRBV7-9 to TRBJ1-6; possibly TRBD1 for D (5 bases). The CDR3 spans 12 residues. Trimming cost V 5 bases and J 9 bases, with 8 bases left between them. The germline CDR1 and CDR2 sequences are SEHNR and FQNEAQ (reference sequence). The CDR3 is CASSPGGSPLHF. The CDR3 region has the DNA TGTGCCAGCAGCCCGGGGGGTTCACCCCTCCACTTT.

V and J are TRBV25-1 and TRBJ2-2, with D uncertain. The germline V gene encodes CDR1 MGHDK and CDR2 SYGVNS. CDR3 length: 16 amino acids. The V gene lost 6 bases and the J gene lost 4 bases, with 18 bases spanning the gap. The CDR3 loop is CASSVESIVGTGELFF. The DNA for the CDR3 is TGTGCCAGCAGCGTAGAATCCATAGTCGGCACCGGGGAGCTGTTTTTT. The full variable domain, rest sourced from reference TRBV25-1 and TRBJ2-2, is EADIYQTPRYLVIGTGKKITLECSQTMGHDKMYWYQQDPGMELHLIHYSYGVNSTEKGDLSSESTVSRIRTEHFPLTLESARPSHTSQYLCASSVESIVGTGELFFGEGSRLTVL.